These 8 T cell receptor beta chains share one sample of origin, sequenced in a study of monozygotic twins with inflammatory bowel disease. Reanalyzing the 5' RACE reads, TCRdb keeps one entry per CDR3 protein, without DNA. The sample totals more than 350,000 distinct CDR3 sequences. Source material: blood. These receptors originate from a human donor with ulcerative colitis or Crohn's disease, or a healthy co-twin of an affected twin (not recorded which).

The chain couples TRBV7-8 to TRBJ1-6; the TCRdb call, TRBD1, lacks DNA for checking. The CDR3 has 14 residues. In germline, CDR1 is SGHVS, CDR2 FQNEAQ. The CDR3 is CASSPGTPNSPLHF.

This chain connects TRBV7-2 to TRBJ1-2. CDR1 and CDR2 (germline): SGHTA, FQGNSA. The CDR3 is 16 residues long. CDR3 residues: CASSSPALIPNYGYTF.

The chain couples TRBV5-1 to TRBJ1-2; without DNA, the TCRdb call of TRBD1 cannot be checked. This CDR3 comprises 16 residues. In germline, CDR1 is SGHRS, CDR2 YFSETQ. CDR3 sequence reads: CASSQQPGQEWRGYTF.

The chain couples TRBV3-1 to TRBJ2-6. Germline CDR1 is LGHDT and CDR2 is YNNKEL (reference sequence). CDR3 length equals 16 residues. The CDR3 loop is CASSQTISSGANVLTF.

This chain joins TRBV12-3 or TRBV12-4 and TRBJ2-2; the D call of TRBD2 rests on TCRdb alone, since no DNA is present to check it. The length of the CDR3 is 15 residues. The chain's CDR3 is CASSMGLAYTGELFF.

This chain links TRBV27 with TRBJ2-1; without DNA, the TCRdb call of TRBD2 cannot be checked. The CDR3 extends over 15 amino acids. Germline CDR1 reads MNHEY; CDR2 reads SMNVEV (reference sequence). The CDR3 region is CASKPSGTPYNEQFF.

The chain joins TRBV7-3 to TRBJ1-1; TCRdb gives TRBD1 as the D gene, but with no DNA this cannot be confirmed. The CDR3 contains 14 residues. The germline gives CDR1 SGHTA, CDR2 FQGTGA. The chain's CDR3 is CASSAGPMNTEAFF.

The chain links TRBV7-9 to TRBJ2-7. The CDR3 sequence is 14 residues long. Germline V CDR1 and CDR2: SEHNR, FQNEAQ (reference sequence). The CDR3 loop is CASSISGTSYEQYF.